The sequence of this T cell receptor beta chain was determined in a study of T cell clonotyping in hematopoietic cell transplantation. Study-level points and caveats: After transplant, recipient diversity fell while pathologically expanded clonotypes grew through day 180. Cells were unsorted, so CD4 and CD8 contributions were not separated. At the given depth, recipient repertoires were over 95% de novo clonotypes.

Clones were read by immunoSEQ multiplex PCR, and TCRdb kept only the in-frame ones, dropping some. The repertoire holds over 35,000 clones, with 75% to 90% as singletons. Trimming removed 4 bases from V and 1 base from J, with 11 bases in between. This CDR3 is built from 14 residues. Germline CDR1 reads WNHNN; CDR2 reads SYGVQD (reference sequence). As regards this clone: Its target is not known.

The clonotype comes from a woman aged 40 to 50 in good health. Some clones in this sample may be carry-over from other donors' samples. The rearrangement joins TRBV10-1 to TRBJ2-7; D is possibly TRBD1 or TRBD2 (5 bases each). The material sequenced was peripheral blood mononuclear cells. The CDR3 is CASSGGTDSYEQYF. Written as DNA, the CDR3 is TGCGCCAGCAGTGGGGGGACCGATTCCTACGAGCAGTACTTC.